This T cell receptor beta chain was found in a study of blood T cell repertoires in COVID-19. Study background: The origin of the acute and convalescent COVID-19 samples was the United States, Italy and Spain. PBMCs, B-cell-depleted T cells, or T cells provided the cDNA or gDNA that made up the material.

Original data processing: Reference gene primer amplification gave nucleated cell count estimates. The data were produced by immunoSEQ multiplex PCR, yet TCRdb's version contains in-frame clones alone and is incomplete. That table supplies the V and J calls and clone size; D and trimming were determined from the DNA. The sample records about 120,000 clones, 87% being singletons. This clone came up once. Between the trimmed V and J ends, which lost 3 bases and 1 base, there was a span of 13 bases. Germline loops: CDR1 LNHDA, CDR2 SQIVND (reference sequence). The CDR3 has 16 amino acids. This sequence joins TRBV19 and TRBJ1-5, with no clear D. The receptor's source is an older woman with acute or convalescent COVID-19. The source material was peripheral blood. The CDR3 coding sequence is TGTGCCAGTAGTATGTATACCCCAGTGAGCAATCAGCCCCAGCATTTT. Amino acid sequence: CASSMYTPVSNQPQHF.